The rows below give T cell receptor beta chains drawn from one sample of a study of cytomegalovirus exposure and HLA in healthy donors. Clones were sequenced by immunoSEQ multiplex PCR, and TCRdb holds only the in-frame ones, with some missing. The sample consists of about 86,000 clones, 70% to 85% of them appearing once. Sequenced input: PBMCs. These receptors were collected from a man between 60 and 70 years old in good health and CMV-seronegative. The CDR3 runs from the conserved cysteine through the conserved F or W. A D gene is named only where the DNA matches it firmly. Rows give clone size only sometimes, using once, few, many, or a class for an expanded clone.

V: TRBV6-1
size: .
J: TRBJ2-2
D: .
DNA: TGTGCCAGCAGTGAAGCCCAGAGGGGGACCGGGGAGCTGTTTTTT
CDR3: CASSEAQRGTGELFF

V: TRBV6-5
size: few
J: TRBJ2-1
D: .
DNA: TGTGCCAGCAACAGGACACCCAGGAATGAGCAGTTCTTC
CDR3: CASNRTPRNEQFF

V: TRBV6-5
size: .
J: TRBJ2-5
D: TRBD1
DNA: TGTGCCAGCAGTTACAAGGGGGCCTCGGGAGAGACCCAGTACTTC
CDR3: CASSYKGASGETQYF

V: TRBV19
size: once
J: TRBJ1-5
D: .
DNA: TGTGCCAGTAGTATCCCCCTAGGAGGGGTAATAGCCCAGCATTTT
CDR3: CASSIPLGGVIAQHF

V: TRBV2
size: few
J: TRBJ2-1
D: TRBD1
DNA: TGTGCCAGCAGTACGCGACAGGGGGCAGGCTCCTACAATGAGCAGTTCTTC
CDR3: CASSTRQGAGSYNEQFF

V: TRBV30
size: .
J: TRBJ2-7
D: .
DNA: TGTGCCTGGAGCCAGGGGTCCTACGAGCAGTACTTC
CDR3: CAWSQGSYEQYF

V: TRBV5-1
size: .
J: TRBJ2-1
D: .
DNA: TGCGCCAGCAGCGCGGGACGACCTGAGCAGTTCTTC
CDR3: CASSAGRPEQFF

V: TRBV28
size: .
J: TRBJ2-7
D: .
DNA: TGTGCCAGCAGTTTATTTGGAGGGGCTATCTACGAGCAGTACTTC
CDR3: CASSLFGGAIYEQYF

V: TRBV5-1
size: .
J: TRBJ2-2
D: TRBD2
DNA: TGCGCCAGCAGCTTGGCCGGCGGGGGGGGCACCGGGGAGCTGTTTTTT
CDR3: CASSLAGGGGTGELFF

V: TRBV14
size: .
J: TRBJ2-7
D: TRBD1
DNA: TGTGCCAGCAGCCAAGTCGCACAGGGGAACTACGAGCAGTACTTC
CDR3: CASSQVAQGNYEQYF

V: TRBV6-6
size: .
J: TRBJ2-2
D: .
DNA: TGTGCCAGCACCCCGAACTTGGACACCGGGGAGCTGTTTTTT
CDR3: CASTPNLDTGELFF

V: TRBV11-2
size: .
J: TRBJ1-1
D: .
DNA: TGTGCCAGCAGCCACGTTGGGGCCACTGAAGCTTTCTTT
CDR3: CASSHVGATEAFF

V: TRBV2
size: .
J: TRBJ2-5
D: .
DNA: TGTGCCAGCTCGAAAGAGCGGGACCAAGAGACCCAGTACTTC
CDR3: CASSKERDQETQYF

V: TRBV2
size: .
J: TRBJ2-4
D: .
DNA: TGTGCCAGCCAGGGCCTGAACATTCAGTACTTC
CDR3: CASQGLNIQYF

V: TRBV2
size: once
J: TRBJ1-5
D: TRBD1
DNA: TGTGCCAGCAGTTGGGACAGGGCGAATCAGCCCCAGCATTTT
CDR3: CASSWDRANQPQHF

V: TRBV5-1
size: .
J: TRBJ1-6
D: TRBD1
DNA: TGCGCCAGCAGCTTGGCAGGGACAGGGGGTAATTCACCCCTCCACTTT
CDR3: CASSLAGTGGNSPLHF

V: TRBV4-3
size: few
J: TRBJ1-1
D: .
DNA: TGCGCCAGCATCAATGAGGTTTCGAGGAACACTGAAGCTTTCTTT
CDR3: CASINEVSRNTEAFF

V: TRBV10-1
size: .
J: TRBJ2-1
D: TRBD2
DNA: TGCGCCAGCAGAGGGACTAGCGGGAGCATTATCCCCAATGAGCAGTTCTTC
CDR3: CASRGTSGSIIPNEQFF

V: TRBV28
size: .
J: TRBJ2-6
D: .
DNA: TGTGCCAGCAGTGACCCCGGAGGGTCTGGGGCCAACGTCCTGACTTTC
CDR3: CASSDPGGSGANVLTF

V: TRBV7-2
size: .
J: TRBJ2-6
D: .
DNA: TGTGCCAGCAGCTTAGCAGGGGGGGCTGGGGCCAACGTCCTGACTTTC
CDR3: CASSLAGGAGANVLTF

V: TRBV10-3
size: .
J: TRBJ2-2
D: .
DNA: TGTGCCATCAGGAGTAGGCAGACGAGGGAGGAGCTGTTTTTT
CDR3: CAIRSRQTREELFF

V: TRBV30
size: .
J: TRBJ1-2
D: .
DNA: TGTGCCTGGAGTGAAGAGAGGTACACCTTC
CDR3: CAWSEERYTF

V: TRBV11-2
size: .
J: TRBJ2-5
D: .
DNA: TGTGCCAGCAGCTTAGGGGCGGGGCCCGGAGAGACCCAGTACTTC
CDR3: CASSLGAGPGETQYF

V: TRBV7-7
size: .
J: TRBJ2-7
D: .
DNA: TGTGCCAGCAGCCTAATGTTGGGCGACGAGCAGTACTTC
CDR3: CASSLMLGDEQYF

V: TRBV7-9
size: few
J: TRBJ2-1
D: .
DNA: TGTGCCAGCAGCGTCGGCATCCCTAGCGACCGATGGAACAATGAGCAGTTCTTC
CDR3: CASSVGIPSDRWNNEQFF

V: TRBV10-1
size: few
J: TRBJ2-3
D: TRBD2
DNA: TGCGCCAGCAGTGACCCCGGGACTAGCGGGAACACAGATACGCAGTATTTT
CDR3: CASSDPGTSGNTDTQYF